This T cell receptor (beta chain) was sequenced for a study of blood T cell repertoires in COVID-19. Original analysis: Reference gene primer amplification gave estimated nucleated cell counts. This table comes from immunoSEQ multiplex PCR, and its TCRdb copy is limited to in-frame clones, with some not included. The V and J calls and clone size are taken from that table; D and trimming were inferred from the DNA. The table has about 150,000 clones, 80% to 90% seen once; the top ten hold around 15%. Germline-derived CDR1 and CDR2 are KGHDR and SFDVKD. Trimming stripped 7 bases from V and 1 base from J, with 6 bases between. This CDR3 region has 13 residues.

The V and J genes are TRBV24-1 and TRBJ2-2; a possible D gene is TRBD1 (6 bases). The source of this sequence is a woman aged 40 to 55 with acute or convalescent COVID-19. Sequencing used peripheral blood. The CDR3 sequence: CATRGQNTGELFF. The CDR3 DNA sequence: TGTGCCACCAGGGGACAGAACACCGGGGAGCTGTTTTTT.